The clone carrying this TCR beta chain has just one count. With 60 Vbeta and 13 Jbeta primers, the PCR was carried out. TCRdb's copy holds only in-frame clones and misses some; the assay was immunoSEQ multiplex PCR. The sample yields over 200,000 clones, roughly 82% seen once. Donors in the study were healthy people who gave bone marrow. The entry originates in a study of cytomegalovirus exposure and HLA in healthy donors. Whole-study context: Roughly 180 million T cells yielded 117 million unique TCR beta sequences, as an earlier analysis found.

Looked up from germline, CDR1 is MNHNY and CDR2 is SVGAGI (reference sequence). This CDR3 is built from 14 residues. Trimming left V 4 bases short and J 5 bases short, with 12 bases between. The source material was PBMCs. The TCR comes from a man aged 40-49 years in good health and CMV-seropositive. The V call is TRBV6-6, the J call TRBJ2-1, with D tentatively TRBD2 (6 bases). CDR3 sequence reads: CASSSTGGDNEQFF. The CDR3 DNA follows: TGTGCCAGCAGTTCAACAGGAGGGGACAATGAGCAGTTCTTC.